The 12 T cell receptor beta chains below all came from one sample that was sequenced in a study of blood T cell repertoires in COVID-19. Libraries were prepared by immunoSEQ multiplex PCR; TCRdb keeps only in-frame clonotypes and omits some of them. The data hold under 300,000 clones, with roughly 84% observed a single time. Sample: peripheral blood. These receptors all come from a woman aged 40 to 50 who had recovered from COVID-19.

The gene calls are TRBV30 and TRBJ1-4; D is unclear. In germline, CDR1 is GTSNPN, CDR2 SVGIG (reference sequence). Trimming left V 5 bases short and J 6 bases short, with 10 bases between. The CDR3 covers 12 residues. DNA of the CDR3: TGTGCCTGGGCGAGGATGGATGAAAAACTGTTTTTT. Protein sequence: CAWARMDEKLFF.

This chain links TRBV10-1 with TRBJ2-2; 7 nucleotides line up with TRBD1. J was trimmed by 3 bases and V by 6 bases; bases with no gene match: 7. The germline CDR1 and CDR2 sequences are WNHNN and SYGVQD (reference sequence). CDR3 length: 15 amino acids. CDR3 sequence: CASRAGTVDTGELFF. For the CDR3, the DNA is TGCGCCAGCAGAGCCGGGACAGTGGACACCGGGGAGCTGTTTTTT.

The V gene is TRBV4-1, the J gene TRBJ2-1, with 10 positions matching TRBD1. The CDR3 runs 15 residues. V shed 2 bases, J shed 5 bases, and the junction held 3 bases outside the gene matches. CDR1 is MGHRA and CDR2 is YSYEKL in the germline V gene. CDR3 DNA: TGCGCCAGCAGCCAATCGGGACAGGGGAACAATGAGCAGTTCTTC. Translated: CASSQSGQGNNEQFF.

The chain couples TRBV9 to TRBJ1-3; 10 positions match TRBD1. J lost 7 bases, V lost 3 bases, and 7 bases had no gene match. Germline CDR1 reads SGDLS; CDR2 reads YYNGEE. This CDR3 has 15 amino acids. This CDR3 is CASSGGTGVYNTIYF. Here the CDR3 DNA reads TGTGCCAGCAGCGGGGGGACAGGGGTGTACAACACCATATATTTT. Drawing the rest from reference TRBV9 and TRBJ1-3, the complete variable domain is DSGVTQTPKHLITATGQRVTLRCSPRSGDLSVYWYQQSLDQGLQFLIQYYNGEERAKGNILERFSAQQFPDLHSELNLSSLELGDSALYFCASSGGTGVYNTIYFGEGSWLTVV.

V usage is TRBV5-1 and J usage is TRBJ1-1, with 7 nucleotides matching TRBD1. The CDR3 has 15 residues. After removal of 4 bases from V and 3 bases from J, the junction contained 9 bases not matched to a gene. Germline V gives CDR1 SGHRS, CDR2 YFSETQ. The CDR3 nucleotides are TGCGCCAGCAGCGATAGGGGGCGTGGGGACACTGAAGCTTTCTTT. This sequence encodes CASSDRGRGDTEAFF.

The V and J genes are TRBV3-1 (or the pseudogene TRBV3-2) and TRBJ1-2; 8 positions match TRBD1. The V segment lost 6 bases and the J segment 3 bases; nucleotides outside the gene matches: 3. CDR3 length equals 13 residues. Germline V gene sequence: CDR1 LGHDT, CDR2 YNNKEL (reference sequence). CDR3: CASSAGGDYGYTF. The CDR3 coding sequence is TGTGCCAGCAGTGCAGGGGGCGACTATGGCTACACCTTC.

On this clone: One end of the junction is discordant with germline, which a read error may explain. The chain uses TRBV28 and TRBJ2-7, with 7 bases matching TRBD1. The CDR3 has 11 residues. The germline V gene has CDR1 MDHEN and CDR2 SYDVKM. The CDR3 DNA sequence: TGTGCCAGCACCCGTGGTTCGGGACAGACCTTC. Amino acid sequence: CASTRGSGQTF.

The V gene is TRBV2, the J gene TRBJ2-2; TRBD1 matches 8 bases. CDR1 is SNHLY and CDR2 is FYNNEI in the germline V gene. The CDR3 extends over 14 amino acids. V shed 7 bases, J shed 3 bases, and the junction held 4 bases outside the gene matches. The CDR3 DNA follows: TGTGCCAGCACTGGGACAGGAGACACCGGGGAGCTGTTTTTT. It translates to CASTGTGDTGELFF.

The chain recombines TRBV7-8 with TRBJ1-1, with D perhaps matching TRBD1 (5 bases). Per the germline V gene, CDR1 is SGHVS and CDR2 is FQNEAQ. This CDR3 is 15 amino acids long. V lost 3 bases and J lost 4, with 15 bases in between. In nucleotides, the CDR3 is TGTGCCAGCAGCTTTCAAGGCAGGGTGAGCACTGAAGCTTTCTTT. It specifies CASSFQGRVSTEAFF.

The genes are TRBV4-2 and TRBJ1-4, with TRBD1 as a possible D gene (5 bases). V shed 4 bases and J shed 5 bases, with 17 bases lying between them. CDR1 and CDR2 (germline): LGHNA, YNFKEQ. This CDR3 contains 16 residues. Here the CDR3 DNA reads TGTGCCAGCAGCCCCATGGGGGGGGGATCGAATGAAAAACTGTTTTTT. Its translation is CASSPMGGGSNEKLFF.

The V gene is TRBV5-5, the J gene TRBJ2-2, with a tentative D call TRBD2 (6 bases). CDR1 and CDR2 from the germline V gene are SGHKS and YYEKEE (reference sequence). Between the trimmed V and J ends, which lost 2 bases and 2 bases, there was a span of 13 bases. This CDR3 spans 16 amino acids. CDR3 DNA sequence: TGTGCCAGCAGCTTATATGGGGGGTTAAACACCGGGGAGCTGTTTTTT. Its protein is CASSLYGGLNTGELFF.

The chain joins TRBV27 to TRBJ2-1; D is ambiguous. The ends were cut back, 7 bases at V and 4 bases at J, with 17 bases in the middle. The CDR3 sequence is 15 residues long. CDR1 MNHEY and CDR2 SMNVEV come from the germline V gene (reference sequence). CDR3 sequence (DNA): TGTGCCAGCACCTTGAGGCAAGGAACATACAATGAGCAGTTCTTC. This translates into CASTLRQGTYNEQFF.